The 12 T cell receptor beta chains below were found in one sample sequenced in a study of Ad26.COV2.S vaccination and SARS-CoV-2 variants (dated by TCRdb to 2020 to 2023). Libraries were constructed by the immunoSEQ multiplex PCR assay. In its TCRdb copy, this immuneACCESS table keeps in-frame sequences only and misses some clones. Where compared with another copy, unresolved V genes explain less than half of these, and the others have no known cause. The sample data list 350,000 to 400,000 clones, and roughly nine tenths of these were observed just once. 3.5% of the sample rests with the top ten. The sample's treatment or condition label, decoded: around 19 received Ad26.COV2.S at low or high dose, single or two shots; 5 received placebo; per-sample allocation not given. Repertoires of vaccine and placebo recipients were sequenced from samples collected on day 63 after the first injection. Sequences were derived from peripheral blood, sampled in a trial of Ad26.COV2.S vaccine versus placebo. The receptors stem from a person between 18 and 65 years old who received the Ad26.COV2.S COVID-19 vaccine or a placebo.

The chain employs TRBV28 and TRBJ1-1, with 8 bases aligning to TRBD1. J gave up 2 bases and V 1 base, and 12 bases lay outside the gene matches. This CDR3 is 18 amino acids long. Germline CDR1 is MDHEN and CDR2 is SYDVKM. The CDR3 spells CASSLSLLDRVFNTEAFF. The CDR3 DNA sequence: TGTGCCAGCAGTTTATCCCTGCTGGACAGGGTATTTAACACTGAAGCTTTCTTT.

The rearrangement joins TRBV5-1 to TRBJ2-2; D is perhaps TRBD1 (7 bases). This CDR3 is built from 16 residues. CDR1 is SGHRS, CDR2 YFSETQ, per germline. Trimming left V 5 bases short and J 4 bases short, with 18 bases between. The CDR3 region has the DNA TGCGCCAGCAGTTATGGCAGGGGGGTGAGCACCGGGGAGCTGTTTTTT. As protein: CASSYGRGVSTGELFF.

The chain is built from TRBV18 and TRBJ1-3; 9 bases are a match to TRBD1. V was clipped by 3 bases and J by 3 bases; unmatched bases: 6. Germline V gives CDR1 KGHSH, CDR2 LQKENI. The CDR3 is 16 residues long. The CDR3 loop is CASSPTPGQGGNTIYF. For the CDR3, the DNA is TGTGCCAGCTCACCGACTCCGGGACAGGGTGGAAACACCATATATTTT.

The count of this clone is one. V and J are TRBV18 and TRBJ2-3; 10 bases line up with TRBD2. Germline assignment: CDR1 KGHSH and CDR2 LQKENI. CDR3 length equals 17 residues. V lost 5 bases and J lost 3; bases outside the gene matches: 11. The CDR3 DNA sequence: TGTGCCAGCTCATCCAGCGGGGGGGCCCTCAGTACAGATACGCAGTATTTT. Amino acid sequence: CASSSSGGALSTDTQYF. Full variable domain (missing parts from reference TRBV18 and TRBJ2-3): NAGVMQNPRHLVRRRGQEARLRCSPMKGHSHVYWYRQLPEEGLKFMVYLQKENIIDESGMPKERFSAEFPKEGPSILRIQQVVRGDSAAYFCASSSSGGALSTDTQYFGPGTRLTVL.

The chain combines TRBV6-2 or TRBV6-3 with TRBJ1-1; 8 bases fit TRBD1. CDR1 MNHEY and CDR2 SVGEGT come from the germline V gene. After removal of 2 bases from V and 3 bases from J, the junction contained 17 bases not matched to a gene. This CDR3 has 19 residues. DNA for the CDR3: TGTGCCAGCAGTTACGGGCCCCGACAGGGGCCCTTCGCGGACACTGAAGCTTTCTTT. Its protein product is CASSYGPRQGPFADTEAFF.

J is TRBJ1-6 and V is TRBV6-6, with unresolved D. Trimming left V 7 bases short and J 6 bases short, with 10 bases between. The CDR3 has 13 residues. Germline V gene lookup returns CDR1 MNHNY and CDR2 SVGAGI (reference sequence). For the CDR3, the DNA is TGTGCCAGCACCGGGCAGTCTAATTCACCCCTCCACTTT. Protein: CASTGQSNSPLHF.

The V call is TRBV24-1, the J call TRBJ2-2, with 8 bases fitting TRBD2. CDR1 KGHDR and CDR2 SFDVKD come from the germline V gene. The CDR3 contains 14 residues. Trimming cost V 5 bases and J 3 bases; bases outside gene matches: 1. CDR3 residues: CATSVGGDTGELFF. The CDR3 DNA reads as TGTGCCACCAGTGTCGGGGGGGACACCGGGGAGCTGTTTTTT.

The genes are TRBV5-1 and TRBJ2-1; 10 bases agree with TRBD2. The J segment lost 7 bases and the V segment lost 3 bases, leaving 4 bases of the junction unmatched. This CDR3 spans 14 amino acids. Per germline, CDR1 SGHRS and CDR2 YFSETQ. CDR3 coding DNA: TGCGCCAGCAGCTCCCAGACTAGCGGGAATGAGCAGTTCTTC. This gives the protein CASSSQTSGNEQFF.

V usage is TRBV6-5 and J usage is TRBJ2-7; 8 bases match TRBD1. Germline V gene sequence: CDR1 MNHEY, CDR2 SVGAGI. The V segment lost 5 bases and the J segment 5 bases; nucleotides outside the gene matches: 5. The CDR3 covers 13 residues. This CDR3 reads CASSRDRYNEQYF. CDR3 bases: TGTGCCAGCAGTCGGGACAGGTATAACGAGCAGTACTTC.

This chain uses TRBV6-6 with TRBJ1-4; no reliable D call. This CDR3 comprises 15 residues. V was trimmed by 4 bases and J by 8 bases, leaving 17 bases between them. CDR1 and CDR2 from the germline V gene are MNHNY and SVGAGI (reference sequence). The CDR3 DNA reads TGTGCCAGCAGTTCAGCGGGCCACGGTGAGGAAAAACTGTTTTTT. Protein sequence: CASSSAGHGEEKLFF.

This chain connects TRBV5-5 to TRBJ1-5, with no clear D. Looked up from germline, CDR1 is SGHKS and CDR2 is YYEKEE (reference sequence). Trimming cost V 4 bases and J 7 bases, with 3 bases left between them. The CDR3 totals 10 residues. The CDR3 reads CASSGQPQHF. The DNA of the CDR3 is TGTGCCAGCAGCGGGCAGCCCCAGCATTTT.

The rearrangement uses TRBV27 and TRBJ2-6, with 8 bases identical to TRBD1. The CDR3 runs to 17 residues. Germline trimming cut 5 bases from V and 0 bases from J; bases unmatched to any gene: 6. Germline CDR1 and CDR2: MNHEY and SMNVEV (reference sequence). DNA of the CDR3: TGTGCCAGCAGTCCCAGGACAGGGAACTCTGGGGCCAACGTCCTGACTTTC. Amino acid sequence: CASSPRTGNSGANVLTF.